The 9 T cell receptor beta chains presented below share a single source sample, sequenced in a study of beta chain features in type 1 diabetes. Study findings and constraints: Moderate but significant shortening of TCRB CDR3s was recorded in all four CD4+ subsets from Type 1 diabetes patients.

No cognate antigen is known for these TCRs. Sequenced material consisted of expressed TCRB transcripts (all of the isolated RNA was reverse transcribed). Assay used: immunoSEQ multiplex PCR; TCRdb lists only in-frame clones, some missing. The table shows 100,000 to 150,000 clones, with around 15% occurring only once. Material: central memory CD4+ T cells from blood. The source is a young man with type 1 diabetes.

The V gene is TRBV7-2, the J gene TRBJ2-1; tentatively, D is TRBD1 or TRBD2 (7 bases each). The CDR3 contains 16 residues. In germline, CDR1 is SGHTA, CDR2 FQGNSA. V lost 5 bases to trimming and J lost 3 bases, with 17 bases between them. The CDR3 DNA is TGTGCCAGCAGCCAAAGGGGGGGACAGTACTACAATGAGCAGTTCTTC. Its translation: CASSQRGGQYYNEQFF.

The chain carries TRBV5-4 and TRBJ2-5; 7 bases fit TRBD2. J gave up 13 bases and V 3 bases, and 18 bases lay outside the gene matches. From germline, CDR1 is SGHNT and CDR2 YYREEE (reference sequence). The CDR3 runs 15 residues. The CDR3 loop is CASSSPEGGPRDRYF. The CDR3, as DNA: TGTGCCAGCAGCTCCCCTGAGGGAGGGCCCAGGGACCGGTACTTC.

This clone was seen only a few times. The gene calls are TRBV30 and TRBJ2-2, with TRBD2 matching over 7 bases. Trimming cost V 0 bases and J 0 bases; bases outside gene matches: 4. CDR3 length: 16 amino acids. The germline gives CDR1 GTSNPN, CDR2 SVGIG (reference sequence). The CDR3 is CAWSVQAGTNTGELFF. For the CDR3, the DNA is TGTGCCTGGAGTGTACAAGCGGGGACGAACACCGGGGAGCTGTTTTTT.

V usage is TRBV7-2 and J usage is TRBJ2-3; 7 nucleotides line up with TRBD1. Per germline, CDR1 SGHTA and CDR2 FQGNSA. J gave up 3 bases and V 10 bases, and 7 bases lay outside the gene matches. The CDR3 runs to 13 residues. The CDR3 nucleotides are TGTGCCACCAAAGGGGGCGAAACAGATACGCAGTATTTT. Translated, it gives CATKGGETDTQYF.

There are a few counts of this clone. The chain has TRBV29-1 and TRBJ2-7; 8 bases are shared with TRBD1. The V segment lost 7 bases and the J segment 2 bases; nucleotides outside the gene matches: 4. Per germline, CDR1 SQVTM and CDR2 ANQGSEA. The length of the CDR3 is 12 residues. The CDR3 protein is CSGDRGAYEQYF. The CDR3 coding sequence is TGCAGCGGCGACAGGGGAGCCTACGAGCAGTACTTC.

This clone appeared a few times. V gene TRBV29-1 combines with J gene TRBJ2-1; possibly TRBD2 for D (5 bases). V lost 6 bases to trimming and J lost 9 bases, with 15 bases between them. This CDR3 contains 12 residues. Germline CDR1 is SQVTM and CDR2 is ANQGSEA. CDR3 coding DNA: TGCAGCGTGGAGGCCTGGCTGACTGAGCAGTTCTTC. Its translation is CSVEAWLTEQFF.

The chain recombines TRBV4-3 with TRBJ2-3, with D maybe TRBD1 (6 bases). Germline CDR1 and CDR2: LGHNA and YSLEER. The germline V and J ends were trimmed by 2 bases and 4 bases, with 10 bases remaining between them. This CDR3 is 14 amino acids long. CDR3 nucleotides: TGCGCCAGCAGCCAACAACAGGGCCCAGATACGCAGTATTTT. This sequence encodes CASSQQQGPDTQYF.

J is TRBJ2-7 and V is TRBV29-1; D possibly uses TRBD1 or TRBD2 (5 bases each). Germline values: CDR1 SQVTM, CDR2 ANQGSEA. The germline V and J ends were trimmed by 6 bases and 10 bases, with 16 bases remaining between them. CDR3 length: 11 residues. The CDR3 loop is CSVGDRQNQYF. CDR3 sequence (DNA): TGCAGCGTCGGGGACCGACAAAATCAGTACTTC.

About this clone: At one end, the junction sequence differs from germline, possibly due to a read error. This chain uses TRBV23-1 with TRBJ1-5; no definite D call. TRBV23-1 is noted as an ORF with a role that remains uncertain. This CDR3 contains 13 residues. DNA of the CDR3: TGCGTCAGCCATACGGGCCACTATCAGCCCCAGCATTTT. Residues: CVSHTGHYQPQHF.